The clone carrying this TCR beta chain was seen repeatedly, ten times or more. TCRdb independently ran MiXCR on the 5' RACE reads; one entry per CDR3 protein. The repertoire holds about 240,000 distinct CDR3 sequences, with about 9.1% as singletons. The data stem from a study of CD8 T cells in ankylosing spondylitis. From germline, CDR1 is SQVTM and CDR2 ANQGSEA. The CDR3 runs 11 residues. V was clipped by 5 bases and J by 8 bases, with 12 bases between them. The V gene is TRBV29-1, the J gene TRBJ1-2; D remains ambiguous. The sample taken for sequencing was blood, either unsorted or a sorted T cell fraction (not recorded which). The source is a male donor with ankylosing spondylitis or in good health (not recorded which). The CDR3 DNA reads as TGCAGCGTTTGGTCAGCCCAAGGCTACACCTTC. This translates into CSVWSAQGYTF.